This record looks at one T cell receptor (beta chain) sequence and its context. Its antigen is as yet unknown. The source of the sample is a study of T cell responses to AZD1222 COVID-19 vaccine. Study context: Combined were second doses at about 4 or about 12 weeks.

Generated by immunoSEQ multiplex PCR, the TCRdb table keeps only in-frame clones and is missing some. The repertoire includes 70,000 to 90,000 clones, roughly 89% of them detected once, and around 2% sits in the top ten. CDR1 is SEHNR and CDR2 is FQNEAQ in the germline V gene (reference sequence). V was clipped by 5 bases and J by 7 bases; unmatched bases: 10. The CDR3 extends over 17 amino acids. Overall study results and limits: Donors were mostly white British, more females; clonal diversity possibly underestimated. Repertoire collection took place solely once the T cell response had peaked.

This sequence originates from an adult in good health. Sequences were derived from peripheral blood, sampled on day 0 of AZD1222 vaccination. V gene TRBV7-9 combines with J gene TRBJ2-1; TRBD2 matches at 14 bases. DNA for the CDR3: TGTGCCAGCAGCCCCCTCTTGGGGACTAGCGGGAGTAATGAGCAGTTCTTC. Protein: CASSPLLGTSGSNEQFF.